This T cell receptor beta chain derives from a study of cytomegalovirus exposure and HLA in healthy donors. The CDR3 covers 17 residues. The study, taken as a whole, reports: Per published accounts, TCR beta sequences correctly predicted the HLA-A and HLA-B alleles of most subjects. More clonal expansion characterized HLA-associated TCR beta chains than equally common others in a later analysis. Among TCR beta chains, those listed as cytomegalovirus-associated numbered roughly 150. There were several of the most significant clusters that appeared linked to common viral pathogens in a later analysis.

For this clone: Its antigen is unidentified.

Researchers ran the PCR with 60 Vbeta and 13 Jbeta primers. The method was immunoSEQ multiplex PCR; TCRdb's version includes in-frame clones alone and lacks a portion of them. The table includes roughly 48,000 clones, 55% to 75% detected once. Source material: PBMCs. The sequence was collected from a woman in her thirties in good health and CMV-seronegative. This chain links TRBV21-1 with TRBJ1-1; whether TRBD1, the table's D call, matches the DNA was not checked. TRBV21-1 is designated a pseudogene. The DNA for the CDR3 is TGTGCCAGCAGCAGCGACTTTACCGGGACAGTAGGCACTGAAGCTTTCTTT. Translating gives CASSSDFTGTVGTEAFF.